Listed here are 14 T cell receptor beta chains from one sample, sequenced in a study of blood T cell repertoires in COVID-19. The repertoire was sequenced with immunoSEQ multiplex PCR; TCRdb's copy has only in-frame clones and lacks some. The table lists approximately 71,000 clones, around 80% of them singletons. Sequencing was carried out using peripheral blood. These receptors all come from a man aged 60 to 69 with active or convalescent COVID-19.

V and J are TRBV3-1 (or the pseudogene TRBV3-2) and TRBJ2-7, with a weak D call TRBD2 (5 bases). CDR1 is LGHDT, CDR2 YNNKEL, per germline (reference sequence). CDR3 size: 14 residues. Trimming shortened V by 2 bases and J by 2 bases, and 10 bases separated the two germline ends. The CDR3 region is CASSQRDGAYEQYF. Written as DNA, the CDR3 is TGTGCCAGCAGCCAACGAGACGGGGCCTACGAGCAGTACTTC.

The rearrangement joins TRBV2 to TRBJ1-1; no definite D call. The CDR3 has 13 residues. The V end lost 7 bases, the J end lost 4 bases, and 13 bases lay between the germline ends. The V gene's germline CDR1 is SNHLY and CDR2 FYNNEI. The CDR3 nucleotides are TGTGCCAGCACTTCGGAGGCGAGCACTGAAGCTTTCTTT. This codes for CASTSEASTEAFF. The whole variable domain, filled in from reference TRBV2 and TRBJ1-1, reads EPEVTQTPSHQVTQMGQEVILRCVPISNHLYFYWYRQILGQKVEFLVSFYNNEISEKSEIFDDQFSVERPDGSNFTLKIRSTKLEDSAMYFCASTSEASTEAFFGQGTRLTVV.

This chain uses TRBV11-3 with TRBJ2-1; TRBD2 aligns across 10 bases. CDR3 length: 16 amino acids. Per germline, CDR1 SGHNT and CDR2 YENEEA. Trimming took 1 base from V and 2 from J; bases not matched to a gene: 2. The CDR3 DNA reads TGTGCCAGCAGCTTAGTTCTAGCGGGGGCCTACAATGAGCAGTTCTTC. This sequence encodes CASSLVLAGAYNEQFF. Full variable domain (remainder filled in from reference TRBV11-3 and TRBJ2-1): EAGVVQSPRYKIIEKKQPVAFWCNPISGHNTLYWYLQNLGQGPELLIRYENEEAVDDSQLPKDRFSAERLKGVDSTLKIQPAELGDSAVYLCASSLVLAGAYNEQFFGPGTRLTVL.

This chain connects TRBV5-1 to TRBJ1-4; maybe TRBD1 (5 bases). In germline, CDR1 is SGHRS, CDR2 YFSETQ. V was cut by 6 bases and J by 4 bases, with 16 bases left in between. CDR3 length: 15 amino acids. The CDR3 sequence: CASKEGPGNNEKLFF. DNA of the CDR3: TGCGCCAGCAAGGAGGGGCCGGGGAATAATGAAAAACTGTTTTTT. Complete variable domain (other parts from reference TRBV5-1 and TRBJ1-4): KAGVTQTPRYLIKTRGQQVTLSCSPISGHRSVSWYQQTPGQGLQFLFEYFSETQRNKGNFPGRFSGRQFSNSRSEMNVSTLELGDSALYLCASKEGPGNNEKLFFGSGTQLSVL.

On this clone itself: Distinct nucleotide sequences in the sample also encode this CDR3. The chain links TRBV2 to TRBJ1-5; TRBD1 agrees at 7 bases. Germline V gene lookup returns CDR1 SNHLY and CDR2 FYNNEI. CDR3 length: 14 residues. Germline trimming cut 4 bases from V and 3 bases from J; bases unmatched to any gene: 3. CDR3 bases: TGTGCCAGCAGTGCTGGGACAGACAATCAGCCCCAGCATTTT. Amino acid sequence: CASSAGTDNQPQHF.

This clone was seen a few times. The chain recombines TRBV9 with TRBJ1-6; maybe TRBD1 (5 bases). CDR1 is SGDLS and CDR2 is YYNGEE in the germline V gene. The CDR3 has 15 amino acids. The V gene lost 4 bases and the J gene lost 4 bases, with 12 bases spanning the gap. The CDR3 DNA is TGTGCCAGCAGCTCGGGGGACGGTTATAATTCACCCCTCCACTTT. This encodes CASSSGDGYNSPLHF.

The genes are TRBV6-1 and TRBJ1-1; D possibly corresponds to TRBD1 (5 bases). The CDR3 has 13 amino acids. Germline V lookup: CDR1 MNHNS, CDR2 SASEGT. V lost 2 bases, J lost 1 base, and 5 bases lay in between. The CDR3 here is CASSETGNTEAFF. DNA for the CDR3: TGTGCCAGCAGTGAAACAGGGAACACTGAAGCTTTCTTT.

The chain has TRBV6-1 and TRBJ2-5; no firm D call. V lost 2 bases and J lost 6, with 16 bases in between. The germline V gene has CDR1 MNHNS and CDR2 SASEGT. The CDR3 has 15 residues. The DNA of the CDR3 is TGTGCCAGCAGTGAACCTGACCCAGAACTACAGACCCAGTACTTC. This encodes CASSEPDPELQTQYF.

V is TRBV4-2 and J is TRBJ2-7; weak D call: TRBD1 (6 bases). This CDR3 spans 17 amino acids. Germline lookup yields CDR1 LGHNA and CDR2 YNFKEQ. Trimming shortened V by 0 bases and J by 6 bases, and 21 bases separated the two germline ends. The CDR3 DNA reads TGTGCCAGCAGCCAAGAAAGGACAGCTCCCACTTTTACCGAGCAGTACTTC. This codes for CASSQERTAPTFTEQYF.

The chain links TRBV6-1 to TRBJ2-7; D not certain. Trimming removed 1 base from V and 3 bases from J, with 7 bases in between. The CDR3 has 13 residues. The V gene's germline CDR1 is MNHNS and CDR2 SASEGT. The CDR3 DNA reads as TGTGCCAGCAGTGAAGGGCAGGACTACGAGCAGTACTTC. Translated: CASSEGQDYEQYF.

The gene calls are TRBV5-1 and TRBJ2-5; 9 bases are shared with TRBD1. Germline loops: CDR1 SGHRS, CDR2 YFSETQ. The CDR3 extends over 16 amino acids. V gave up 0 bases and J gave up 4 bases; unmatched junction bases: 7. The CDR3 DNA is TGCGCCAGCAGCTTGGGAGGACAGGGGATTGGAGAGACCCAGTACTTC. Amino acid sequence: CASSLGGQGIGETQYF. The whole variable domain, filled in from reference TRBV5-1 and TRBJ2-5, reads KAGVTQTPRYLIKTRGQQVTLSCSPISGHRSVSWYQQTPGQGLQFLFEYFSETQRNKGNFPGRFSGRQFSNSRSEMNVSTLELGDSALYLCASSLGGQGIGETQYFGPGTRLLVL.

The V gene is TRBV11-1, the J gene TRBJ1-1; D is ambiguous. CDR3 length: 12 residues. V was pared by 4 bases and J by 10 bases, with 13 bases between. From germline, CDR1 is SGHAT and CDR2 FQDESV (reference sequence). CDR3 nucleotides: TGTGCCAGCAGCTCAGAAGAAACAGTAGCTTTCTTT. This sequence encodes CASSSEETVAFF. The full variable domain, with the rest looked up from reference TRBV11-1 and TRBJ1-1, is EAEVAQSPRYKITEKSQAVAFWCDPISGHATLYWYRQILGQGPELLVQFQDESVVDDSQLPKDRFSAERLKGVDSTLKIQPAELGDSAMYLCASSSEETVAFFGQGTRLTVV.

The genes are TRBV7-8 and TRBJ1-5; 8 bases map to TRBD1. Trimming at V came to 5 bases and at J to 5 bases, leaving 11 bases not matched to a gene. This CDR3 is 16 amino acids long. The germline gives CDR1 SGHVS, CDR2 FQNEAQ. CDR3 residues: CASSHTTGVADQPQHF. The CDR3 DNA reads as TGTGCCAGCAGCCACACGACAGGGGTTGCGGATCAGCCCCAGCATTTT.

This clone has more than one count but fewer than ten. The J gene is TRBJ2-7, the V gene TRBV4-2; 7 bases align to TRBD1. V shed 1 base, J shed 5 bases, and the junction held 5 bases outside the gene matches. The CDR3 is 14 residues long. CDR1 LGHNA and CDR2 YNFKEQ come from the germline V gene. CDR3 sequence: CASSQVGGSNEQYF. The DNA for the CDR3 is TGTGCCAGCAGCCAAGTAGGGGGCAGCAACGAGCAGTACTTC.